A single sample gave rise to the 14 T cell receptor beta chains below, sequenced in a study of graft-versus-host responses after intestinal transplantation. The antigens for these receptors are not known. Here immunoSEQ multiplex PCR was the method, and the copy in TCRdb shows in-frame clones only, minus some. This table holds approximately 94,000 clones, roughly nine tenths found once. The source was unstimulated CD4+ T cells sorted from spleen or lymph node cells, collected before transplant. These TCRs come from a human donor who was the organ donor for an intestinal transplant.

The V call is TRBV2, the J call TRBJ2-5; D may match TRBD1 or TRBD2 (5 bases each). This CDR3 is built from 14 residues. Trimming cost V 6 bases and J 1 base, with 12 bases left between them. Germline CDR1 reads SNHLY; CDR2 reads FYNNEI. The DNA for the CDR3 is TGTGCCAGCAGCCTCGGGGCGCTCCAAGAGACCCAGTACTTC. Amino acid sequence: CASSLGALQETQYF.

The CDR3 DNA reads as TGTGCCAGTAGTGGATACAGGGGACACTACGAGCAGTACTTC. Translating it yields CASSGYRGHYEQYF. The rearrangement links TRBV19 to TRBJ2-7; 7 nucleotides line up with TRBD1. The CDR3 loop spans 14 amino acids. The germline V gene has CDR1 LNHDA and CDR2 SQIVND (reference sequence). The V gene end was trimmed by 5 bases and the J gene end by 3 bases; junction bases not matched to a gene: 7.

This chain links TRBV5-1 with TRBJ2-5; 7 bases fit TRBD1. TRBJ2-7 explains the end of the DNA better; the J call may be wrong. The CDR3 has 13 amino acids. Germline CDR1 reads SGHRS; CDR2 reads YFSETQ. The CDR3 loop is CASRTGSLYEQYF. The CDR3 nucleotides are TGCGCCAGCCGGACAGGTTCCCTCTACGAGCAGTACTTC.

This chain uses TRBV5-1 with TRBJ2-1, with 7 positions matching TRBD1. J gave up 8 bases and V 2 bases, and 10 bases lay outside the gene matches. Germline V gene sequence: CDR1 SGHRS, CDR2 YFSETQ. The CDR3 extends over 15 amino acids. The CDR3 sequence: CASSFLQGSGYEQFF. In DNA, the CDR3 is TGCGCCAGCAGCTTCTTACAGGGGTCTGGCTATGAGCAGTTCTTC. The full variable domain, with the rest looked up from reference TRBV5-1 and TRBJ2-1, is KAGVTQTPRYLIKTRGQQVTLSCSPISGHRSVSWYQQTPGQGLQFLFEYFSETQRNKGNFPGRFSGRQFSNSRSEMNVSTLELGDSALYLCASSFLQGSGYEQFFGPGTRLTVL.

The chain carries TRBV7-2 and TRBJ2-7; unclear D gene. Looked up from germline, CDR1 is SGHTA and CDR2 is FQGNSA. V shed 3 bases and J shed 3 bases, with 15 bases lying between them. The CDR3 consists of 15 residues. The chain's CDR3 is CASSFNAEVDYEQYF. The CDR3 nucleotides are TGTGCCAGCAGCTTCAACGCAGAGGTGGACTACGAGCAGTACTTC.

The rearrangement links TRBV10-1 to TRBJ2-7, with D hard to call. Trimming removed 8 bases from V and 6 bases from J, with 17 bases in between. Looked up from germline, CDR1 is WNHNN and CDR2 is SYGVQD (reference sequence). CDR3 length: 13 residues. The CDR3, as DNA: TGCGCCAGCTCACGACCCGGGTCCCGCGAGCAGTACTTC. Translating it yields CASSRPGSREQYF.

The V call is TRBV2, the J call TRBJ2-5, with 7 nucleotides matching TRBD2. V shed 7 bases, J shed 2 bases, and the junction held 10 bases outside the gene matches. This CDR3 comprises 15 residues. CDR1 is SNHLY and CDR2 is FYNNEI in the germline V gene. Here the CDR3 reads CASNPFAGGQETQYF. The CDR3 DNA reads as TGTGCCAGCAACCCCTTCGCCGGGGGGCAAGAGACCCAGTACTTC.

This rearrangement joins TRBV9 to TRBJ2-1; 8 positions match TRBD2. Trimming at V came to 0 bases and at J to 4 bases, leaving 3 bases not matched to a gene. This CDR3 has 15 residues. The germline V gene has CDR1 SGDLS and CDR2 YYNGEE. CDR3 in amino acids: CASSVGTSQYNEQFF. The CDR3 DNA reads TGTGCCAGCAGCGTAGGGACTAGCCAGTACAATGAGCAGTTCTTC.

The V gene is TRBV7-9, the J gene TRBJ1-1; D ambiguous. The CDR3 is 14 amino acids. CDR1 is SEHNR, CDR2 FQNEAQ, per germline (reference sequence). Between the trimmed V and J ends, which lost 5 bases and 3 bases, there was a span of 13 bases. Here the CDR3 reads CASSLTPRDTEAFF. In nucleotides, the CDR3 is TGTGCCAGCAGCCTTACCCCCCGAGACACTGAAGCTTTCTTT.

This clone was found once. This chain links TRBV7-8 with TRBJ1-6; D gene unclear. V lost 6 bases and J 3 bases, leaving 6 bases between the germline ends. Germline CDR1 SGHVS, CDR2 FQNEAQ. The CDR3 totals 13 residues. The CDR3 region has the DNA TGTGCCAGCAGGAGAGACTATAATTCACCCCTCCACTTT. The encoded protein is CASRRDYNSPLHF. The full variable domain, completed using reference TRBV7-8 and TRBJ1-6, is GAGVSQSPRYKVAKRGQDVALRCDPISGHVSLFWYQQALGQGPEFLTYFQNEAQLDKSGLPSDRFFAERPEGSVSTLKIQRTQQEDSAVYLCASRRDYNSPLHFGNGTRLTVT.

This clone appeared once. The gene calls are TRBV10-3 and TRBJ2-1; TRBD2 matches 7 bases. With V trimmed by 10 bases and J by 6 bases, 6 bases remained unmatched. There are 12 residues in the CDR3. In germline, CDR1 is ENHRY, CDR2 SYGVKD. CDR3 DNA: TGTGCCACCAGCCCGGGAGGCAATGAGCAGTTCTTC. Its protein is CATSPGGNEQFF.

The chain uses TRBV28 and TRBJ2-7; unclear D gene. V was shortened by 5 bases and J by 2 bases, with 4 bases between the two germline ends. The germline gives CDR1 MDHEN, CDR2 SYDVKM. This CDR3 comprises 11 residues. The CDR3 sequence is CASSLTYEQYF. CDR3 in DNA: TGTGCCAGCAGTCTAACCTACGAGCAGTACTTC.

This clone was found once. The rearrangement uses TRBV5-6 and TRBJ2-2; D is possibly TRBD1 (6 bases). Per germline, CDR1 SGHDT and CDR2 YYEEEE. This CDR3 is built from 13 residues. V lost 7 bases to trimming and J lost 4 bases, with 11 bases between them. The CDR3 loop reads CASQGTFTGELFF. The CDR3 region has the DNA TGTGCCAGCCAGGGGACGTTCACCGGGGAGCTGTTTTTT.

The chain combines TRBV15 with TRBJ2-7; TRBD2 agrees at 9 bases. Looked up from germline, CDR1 is LNHNV and CDR2 is YYDKDF (reference sequence). The CDR3 spans 16 residues. Trimming cost V 0 bases and J 5 bases; bases outside gene matches: 8. The CDR3 DNA reads as TGTGCCACCAGCAGAGACAAGGCTAGCGGGGACCACGAGCAGTACTTC. It is translated as CATSRDKASGDHEQYF.